This is a list of T cell receptor beta chains from one sample in a study of blood T cell repertoires in COVID-19. Profiling relied on immunoSEQ multiplex PCR, and the TCRdb table lists in-frame clones only, not all of them. The profile covers some 28,000 clones, with under 80% appearing a single time and 30% to 45% taken by the ten largest. The sequenced sample consisted of peripheral blood. The receptors stem from a man in his 70s with acute or convalescent COVID-19. Each CDR3 is given with its conserved first and last residue. The D gene is left open where the match is weak. Clone size appears in some rows only: once, few, many, or a class for an expanded clone.

v_call	d_call	clone_size	j_call	cdr3_nt	cdr3_aa
TRBV6-2/TRBV6-3	-	-	TRBJ1-1	TGTGCCAGCAGTTACGAAGGGGAACGGACTGAAGCTTTCTTT	CASSYEGERTEAFF
TRBV19	-	-	TRBJ1-4	TGTGCCAGTCGGAGTACTACGAGTGAAAAACTGTTTTTT	CASRSTTSEKLFF
TRBV5-6	-	-	TRBJ2-7	TGTGCCAGCAGCCAGGACCCGACAGGCACCTACGAGCAGTACTTC	CASSQDPTGTYEQYF
TRBV27	-	-	TRBJ2-1	TGTGCCAGCAGTACCTCCGGCGGGGGCAAATCCTACAATGAGCAGTTCTTC	CASSTSGGGKSYNEQFF
TRBV3-1/TRBV3-2	-	-	TRBJ1-2	TGTGCCAGCAGCCAAGGCCCTAGCGGCTACACCTTC	CASSQGPSGYTF
TRBV18	TRBD2	-	TRBJ2-1	TGTGCCAGCTCACCAGGGCTAGCGGGAGAACGTGAGCAGTTCTTC	CASSPGLAGEREQFF
TRBV19	-	-	TRBJ1-5	TGTGCCAGTAGTATCGGTCGAGGGAACAATCAGCCCCAGCATTTT	CASSIGRGNNQPQHF
TRBV18	-	-	TRBJ1-2	TGTGCCAGCTCACCCCGGGCCGGGGACTATGGCTACACCTTC	CASSPRAGDYGYTF
TRBV28	TRBD2	-	TRBJ2-1	TGTGCCAGCAGTAAGCCGGGACTAGCTTTCAATGAGCAGTTCTTC	CASSKPGLAFNEQFF
TRBV18	TRBD2	-	TRBJ2-3	TGTGCCAGCGGGCGGGAGTACGGCACAGATACGCAGTATTTT	CASGREYGTDTQYF
TRBV9	-	-	TRBJ2-7	TGTGCCAGCAGCGTAGAGGTTGGCGGGGCCTACGAGCAGTACTTC	CASSVEVGGAYEQYF
TRBV7-3	-	-	TRBJ2-2	TGTGCCAGCAGCTTAACCCGCCTAGCAGACACCGGGGAGCTGTTTTTT	CASSLTRLADTGELFF
TRBV2	-	-	TRBJ1-5	TGTGCCAGCAGTGAAGAGTTACAGGGACAGCCCCAGCATTTT	CASSEELQGQPQHF
TRBV12-3/TRBV12-4	TRBD1	-	TRBJ1-2	TGTGCCAGCAGTTCGGGACAGAACTATGGCTACACCTTC	CASSSGQNYGYTF
TRBV19	TRBD2	-	TRBJ2-1	TGTGCCAGTAGTGACCTAGCGGGAGGTGGTTGGGGTTCCTACAATGAGCAGTTCTTC	CASSDLAGGGWGSYNEQFF
TRBV11-2	-	-	TRBJ1-2	TGTGCCAGCAACCGACAGGCCCTCAACTATGGCTACACCTTC	CASNRQALNYGYTF
TRBV28	-	-	TRBJ2-7	TGTGCCAGCAGGGATACAGGAACCTACGAGCAGTACTTC	CASRDTGTYEQYF
TRBV18	-	-	TRBJ1-1	TGTGCCAGCTCACCACCCACAGGCGCGCCTGAAGCTTTCTTT	CASSPPTGAPEAFF
TRBV28	-	few	TRBJ2-3	TGTGCCAGCAGCGTGTCCGGTCTCGGCACAGATACGCAGTATTTT	CASSVSGLGTDTQYF
TRBV24-1	-	-	TRBJ2-3	TGTGCCACCAGTGATCCAAGGACTGAGACAGATACGCAGTATTTT	CATSDPRTETDTQYF
TRBV6-5	-	-	TRBJ1-6	TGTGCCAGCAGACTATGGACAGATTCACCCCTCCACTTT	CASRLWTDSPLHF
TRBV5-4	-	once	TRBJ1-1	TGTGCCAGCAGCCCCGGACAAATCCTAACGAACACTGAAGCTTTCTTT	CASSPGQILTNTEAFF
TRBV6-1	-	-	TRBJ1-1	TGTGCCAGCAGTGAAGCGCGGGGGGCGCTGAACACTGAAGCTTTCTTT	CASSEARGALNTEAFF
TRBV7-9	-	-	TRBJ2-3	TGTGCCAGCAAAGGTGGGGCAATCGCAGATACGCAGTATTTT	CASKGGAIADTQYF
TRBV7-2	TRBD1	-	TRBJ1-1	TGTGCCAGCAGCATGAGGGGGCTACACACTGAAGCTTTCTTT	CASSMRGLHTEAFF
TRBV5-6	-	-	TRBJ2-2	TGTGCCAGCAGCTTGGTTTTGCGACTCGGCGGGACCGGGGAGCTGTTTTTT	CASSLVLRLGGTGELFF
TRBV19	-	medium-sized	TRBJ1-1	TGTGCCAGTAGGGACAGAATGAACACTGAAGCTTTCTTT	CASRDRMNTEAFF
TRBV19	-	-	TRBJ1-5	TGTGCCAGTAGTATCATGACCCATGAGGAGCCCCAGCATTTT	CASSIMTHEEPQHF
TRBV7-2	-	-	TRBJ2-5	TGTGCCAGCAGCTTAGGAGCGGGCAAGGAGACCCAGTACTTC	CASSLGAGKETQYF
TRBV5-6	TRBD1	-	TRBJ2-3	TGTGCCAGCAGGAAACAGGGGAACACAGATACGCAGTATTTT	CASRKQGNTDTQYF
TRBV30	TRBD2	once	TRBJ2-7	TGTGCCTGGAGTTCCGAAGCGGGGGCAGGGTACGAGCAGTACTTC	CAWSSEAGAGYEQYF
TRBV7-9	TRBD1	-	TRBJ1-2	TGTGCCGGACGGACAGGGCTAAACTATGGCTACACCTTC	CAGRTGLNYGYTF
TRBV7-3	TRBD2	-	TRBJ2-3	TGTGCCAGCAGCTTAAATTCGGCTAGCGGGGGATCCACAGATACGCAGTATTTT	CASSLNSASGGSTDTQYF
TRBV9	TRBD2	-	TRBJ2-3	TGTGCCAGCGGGAAGGGACTAGCGAGAGATACGCAGTATTTT	CASGKGLARDTQYF
TRBV7-2	-	-	TRBJ1-4	TGTGCCAGCAGCTTATGGGGCGTGGGTGAAAAACTGTTTTTT	CASSLWGVGEKLFF
TRBV20-1	TRBD1	-	TRBJ1-2	TGCAGTGCTGGTGTCACAGGGGGCAACTATGGCTACACCTTC	CSAGVTGGNYGYTF
TRBV6-6	-	-	TRBJ1-6	TGTGCCGGTTCCCAGGTGGATAATTCACCCCTCCACTTT	CAGSQVDNSPLHF
TRBV7-9	TRBD1	-	TRBJ2-3	TGTGCCAGCAGCCGTACAGGGGCCTGGACAGATACGCAGTATTTT	CASSRTGAWTDTQYF
TRBV4-2	-	few	TRBJ2-1	TGTGCCAGCAGCCCCCTATGGAGCTCCTACAATGAGCAGTTCTTC	CASSPLWSSYNEQFF
TRBV6-6	-	-	TRBJ1-2	TGTGCCAGCAGTCCCGGAGGGGGGGTCTATGGCTACACCTTC	CASSPGGGVYGYTF
TRBV29-1	-	-	TRBJ2-1	TGCAGCGTTGTGCTTTTGAACAGCCAGGACAATGAGCAGTTCTTC	CSVVLLNSQDNEQFF
TRBV28	TRBD2	-	TRBJ2-5	TGTGCCAGCAGTTTAGAATTAGCGGGGATCCGAAAGACCCAGTACTTC	CASSLELAGIRKTQYF
TRBV5-1	TRBD2	once	TRBJ2-1	TGCGCCAGCAGCTTGGCCTGGACTAGCAGTTACAATGAGCAGTTCTTC	CASSLAWTSSYNEQFF
TRBV18	-	-	TRBJ1-5	TGTGCCAGCTCACCCCGGGAGGATCAGCCCCAGCATTTT	CASSPREDQPQHF
TRBV11-3	-	-	TRBJ2-5	TGTGCCAGCAGCTTAAGATGGGACAACCAAGAGACCCAGTACTTC	CASSLRWDNQETQYF
TRBV7-9	-	-	TRBJ2-7	TGTGCCAGCAGCTTAGGCCAGAACTACGAGCAGTACTTC	CASSLGQNYEQYF
TRBV9	TRBD2	-	TRBJ2-7	TGTGCCAGCAGCGTAGGGACTAGCGGGAGGTGGCGGGAGCAGTACTTC	CASSVGTSGRWREQYF
TRBV20-1	-	few	TRBJ2-6	TGCAGTGCTAGTCCGTATCAGGGGGCCAACGTCCTGACTTTC	CSASPYQGANVLTF
TRBV24-1	-	-	TRBJ2-6	TGTGCCACCAGCTCCTCCACACAGTACTCTGGGGCCAACGTCCTGACTTTC	CATSSSTQYSGANVLTF